This passage covers 8 T cell receptor beta chains from one sample sequenced in a study of PD-1 blockade in classical Hodgkin lymphoma. Produced via immunoSEQ multiplex PCR; TCRdb's table is partial and in-frame only. Among 13,000 or so clones listed, 80% were seen once. Relapse was seen in all patients after autologous stem cell transplantation, and brentuximab vedotin exposure was variable. Sequencing was performed on peripheral blood mononuclear cells (PBMCs), taken at baseline. These receptors all stem from a human donor with classical Hodgkin lymphoma.

The genes are TRBV27 and TRBJ2-4, with D possibly matching TRBD1 (6 bases). Trimming left V 6 bases short and J 0 bases short, with 15 bases between. In germline, CDR1 is MNHEY, CDR2 SMNVEV (reference sequence). The CDR3 is 16 residues long. The CDR3 here is CASSPRRGLAKNIQYF. The CDR3 bases are TGTGCCAGCAGCCCCCGAAGGGGGTTAGCCAAAAACATTCAGTACTTC.

V usage is TRBV19 and J usage is TRBJ1-2; possible D gene TRBD1, 5 bases. V shed 8 bases and J shed 0 bases, with 28 bases lying between them. Germline assignment: CDR1 LNHDA and CDR2 SQIVND (reference sequence). The CDR3 runs 19 residues. The CDR3 DNA is TGTGCCAGTGCCCGGGGTCCGGGACCTTTAGAACCTCCTAACTATGGCTACACCTTC. Amino acids: CASARGPGPLEPPNYGYTF.

The chain joins TRBV10-3 to TRBJ1-1; a weak D match, TRBD1 (6 bases). CDR1 and CDR2 from the germline V gene are ENHRY and SYGVKD. Trimming left V 9 bases short and J 3 bases short, with 14 bases between. The CDR3 is 13 amino acids. CDR3 sequence reads: CAIRSRGYTEAFF. The CDR3 DNA is TGTGCCATAAGATCCAGGGGTTACACTGAAGCTTTCTTT.

The rearrangement links TRBV9 to TRBJ2-5, with D perhaps TRBD2 (6 bases). Germline values: CDR1 SGDLS, CDR2 YYNGEE. Trimming removed 4 bases at V and 1 base at J, with 11 bases between. The CDR3 spans 14 residues. CDR3 residues: CASSKRVGQETQYF. Written as DNA, the CDR3 is TGTGCCAGCAGCAAGCGGGTGGGCCAAGAGACCCAGTACTTC.

V is TRBV27 and J is TRBJ2-7; 10 bases are shared with TRBD1. The CDR3 runs to 14 residues. Per germline, CDR1 MNHEY and CDR2 SMNVEV (reference sequence). V gave up 5 bases and J gave up 6 bases; unmatched junction bases: 7. In nucleotides, the CDR3 is TGTGCCAGCAGTCCGGGACAGGGGTCTGTCGAGCAGTACTTC. Amino acids: CASSPGQGSVEQYF.

This rearrangement joins TRBV2 to TRBJ2-6; D is possibly TRBD1 or TRBD2 (6 bases each). The V and J ends lost 3 bases and 0 bases respectively, with 12 bases between them. Germline-derived CDR1 and CDR2 are SNHLY and FYNNEI. The CDR3 runs 17 residues. In DNA form, the CDR3 reads TGTGCCAGCAGTGAGACAGGAGGGCGCTCTGGGGCCAACGTCCTGACTTTC. Translating gives CASSETGGRSGANVLTF.

The genes are TRBV5-1 and TRBJ2-1; D gene unclear. CDR1 and CDR2 from the germline V gene are SGHRS and YFSETQ. This CDR3 region has 15 residues. V was clipped by 4 bases and J by 0 bases, with 11 bases between them. The CDR3 region has the DNA TGCGCCAGCAGCGGCCAGGAAGGCTCCTACAATGAGCAGTTCTTC. It codes for CASSGQEGSYNEQFF.

The CDR3 protein is CASSLVGQGTDTQYF. CDR3 nucleotides: TGTGCCAGCAGTTTAGTAGGACAGGGCACAGATACGCAGTATTTT. This chain uses TRBV27 with TRBJ2-3; TRBD1 matches 7 bases. The junction had 3 bases not matched to a gene; V was cut back by 2 bases and J by 1 base. The CDR3 sequence is 15 residues long. Germline lookup yields CDR1 MNHEY and CDR2 SMNVEV (reference sequence).